This T cell receptor (beta chain) was sequenced during a study of T cell clones after liver transplantation. Study overall: Pre-transplant mixed lymphocyte reactions yielded third-party-reactive TCRbeta sequences as comparators for graft-donor-reactive sequences. Subjects received no induction therapy and standard immunosuppression until randomization at 12-24 months post-transplant. Draws occurred before transplant, before withdrawal, and after complete or failed withdrawal.

Germline V CDR1 and CDR2: SGHNT, YYREEE (reference sequence). With V trimmed by 4 bases and J by 5 bases, 5 bases remained unmatched. CDR3 length: 14 residues. Clones were read by immunoSEQ multiplex PCR, and TCRdb kept only the in-frame ones, dropping some. The sample lists tens of thousands of clones, roughly 80% seen once, with approximately 0.47% in the top ten. Only one count was recorded for this clone. The gene calls are TRBV5-4 and TRBJ2-5, with 10 bases lining up with TRBD1. The clonotype was recovered from a human patient who received a liver transplant. Some T cells may trace back to the graft donor. The source was CD4+ T cells from blood, collected roughly 3.5 years after liver transplant. CDR3 coding DNA: TGTGCCAGCAGCGCGACAGGGGGCGAGGAGACCCAGTACTTC. This translates into CASSATGGEETQYF.